This T cell receptor (beta chain) originates from a study of T-cell reconstitution after alpha-beta-depleted transplantation in children. Preparation of the TCRbeta library involved a method that used unique molecular identifiers. TCRdb called the PCR reads again in MiXCR, with one record for every CDR3 protein. The data hold about 610,000 distinct CDR3 sequences, with about 11% observed a single time. This clonotype was observed a few times. Germline V lookup: CDR1 SQVTM, CDR2 ANQGSEA. The CDR3 extends over 12 amino acids. Trimming took 1 base from V and 1 from J, leaving 4 bases between them. The gene calls are TRBV29-1 and TRBJ2-5; D is ambiguous. Sequences were derived from PBMCs from the stem cell graft donor, sampled from the stem cell graft. This clonotype was sampled from a human donor who donated a stem cell graft to a child with acute myeloid leukemia. The CDR3 spells CSVEASQETQYF. In DNA form, the CDR3 reads TGCAGCGTTGAAGCTAGCCAAGAGACCCAGTACTTC.